These 32 T cell receptor beta chains originate from one sample sequenced in a study of tumor-infiltrating lymphocytes in primary liver carcinoma. A primer matching the constant region was used to make TCR beta cDNA from approximately 0.55 ug of total RNA. The TCR beta library was amplified through three nested multiplex PCR rounds in a modified ARM-PCR procedure. In the first two PCR rounds, TRBV1-TRBV30 forward primers were paired with a C-beta reverse primer, and each round lasted around 10 cycles. A single record per CDR3 protein comes from TCRdb applying MiXCR to the multiplex PCR reads. The profile shows some 110,000 distinct CDR3 sequences, 64% of them singletons. The tissue used was unsorted bulk material of about 19-31 mg. RNA and DNA were co-extracted from it with the AllPrep DNA/RNA mini kit. The sample taken for sequencing was liver tumor tissue from sampling region 3. Subset in this sample: tumor region T3, left-lateral pole. The receptor source for this set is a woman aged 55-69 years with primary liver carcinoma and hepatitis B virus infection.

This clonotype was detected once. An end of the junction differs from the germline gene, which may be a read error. This chain connects TRBV29-1 to TRBJ2-7, with TRBD1 matching 9 bases. The CDR3 has 15 residues. Germline V CDR1 and CDR2: SQVTM, ANQGSEA. Written as DNA, the CDR3 is TGCAGCCTCCGACGGACAGGGGCTTTTGGCTACGAACAGTACTTC. Translating it yields CSLRRTGAFGYEQYF.

The J gene is TRBJ2-7, the V gene TRBV6-4; D remains unclear. The CDR3 spans 9 residues. The germline V gene has CDR1 MRHNA and CDR2 SNTAGT. V was pared by 11 bases and J by 3 bases, with 5 bases between. DNA for the CDR3: TGTGCCTCGAGCTACGAGCAGTACTTC. It translates to CASSYEQYF.

For this clonotype: As the CDR3 is not closed by the conserved phenylalanine or tryptophan, this likely results from a read error. This sequence joins TRBV29-1 and TRBJ2-5; weak D call: TRBD2 (6 bases). CDR1 and CDR2 from the germline V gene are SQVTM and ANQGSEA. There are 13 residues in the CDR3. Trimming took 8 bases from V and 3 from J, leaving 16 bases between them. CDR3 residues: CSLGSGGEETQYL. DNA for the CDR3: TGCAGCCTTGGATCAGGAGGGGAAGAGACCCAGTACTTG.

This clonotype was observed once. Here the CDR3 omits its conserved ending phenylalanine or tryptophan, so a read error is the likely source. The V call is TRBV11-2, the J call TRBJ1-2, with D unclear. This CDR3 region has 13 residues. V lost 1 base and J lost 11, with 14 bases in between. Germline lookup yields CDR1 SGHAT and CDR2 FQNNGV. CDR3 nucleotide sequence: TGTGCCAGCAGCTTAGGGGCCAGTTTTGGATACACCTTG. Its translation: CASSLGASFGYTL.

Notes on this clonotype: A read error is possible here, since a much larger clone lies one base away. The CDR3 bases are TGTGCCAGCAGTTACTTTCCCCCTGCTAGCGGGGGCTGCAATGAGCAGTTCTTC. This gives the protein CASSYFPPASGGCNEQFF. The chain uses TRBV6-5 and TRBJ2-1, with TRBD2 matching 10 bases. CDR3 length equals 18 residues. Germline V gene lookup returns CDR1 MNHEY and CDR2 SVGAGI. V trimming: 1 base; J trimming: 6 bases; junction bases outside the gene matches: 12.

This sequence joins TRBV11-2 and TRBJ2-2, with 9 bases fitting TRBD2. This CDR3 region has 16 residues. The V segment lost 3 bases and the J segment 17 bases; nucleotides outside the gene matches: 19. Germline V gives CDR1 SGHAT, CDR2 FQNNGV. This chain's CDR3 is CASSFIAGVSTGDLFF. In nucleotides, the CDR3 is TGTGCCAGCAGCTTCATAGCGGGAGTGAGCACCGGGGACCTTTTTTTT.

To note about this clonotype: A read error may produce the germline difference seen at one junction end. The CDR3 here is CARSLASGAGGYGQYF. The CDR3, as DNA: TGTGCCAGGAGTTTAGCGTCGGGGGCAGGAGGCTACGGGCAGTACTTC. This chain connects TRBV11-2 to TRBJ2-7; D possibly matches TRBD1 or TRBD2 (6 bases each). Germline CDR1 SGHAT, CDR2 FQNNGV. CDR3 length: 16 amino acids.

This clonotype has ten or more counts. The V gene is TRBV6-5, the J gene TRBJ1-6; 8 bases agree with TRBD1. There are 17 residues in the CDR3. Germline lookup yields CDR1 MNHEY and CDR2 SVGAGI. V shed 5 bases and J 1 base; nucleotides not matched to a gene: 7. The CDR3 loop reads CASSPRQGWSYNSPLHF. CDR3 DNA: TGTGCCAGCAGTCCCCGACAGGGGTGGTCCTATAATTCACCCCTCCACTTT.

This clonotype has a count of ten or more. The chain combines TRBV7-9 with TRBJ1-2; D is possibly TRBD1 (5 bases). Trimming stripped 3 bases from V and 7 bases from J, with 12 bases between. The germline V gene has CDR1 SEHNR and CDR2 FQNEAQ (reference sequence). The CDR3 has 13 amino acids. In DNA, the CDR3 is TGTGCCAGCAGCTTTGGGGAAGGGGCTGGCTACACCTTC. Translation gives CASSFGEGAGYTF.

Details on this clonotype: At one end, the junction sequence differs from germline, possibly due to a read error. This chain uses TRBV2 with TRBJ2-4; no clear D. Germline CDR1 reads SNHLY; CDR2 reads FYNNEI. The length of the CDR3 is 14 residues. The CDR3 sequence: CASRDAATKNIQYF. The CDR3 coding sequence is TGTGCCAGCCGTGATGCCGCGACCAAAAACATTCAGTACTTC.

A word on this clonotype: Sequence at one end of the junction differs from germline and may be a read error. The rearrangement links TRBV11-2 to TRBJ2-3, with 9 bases matching TRBD2. In germline, CDR1 is SGHAT, CDR2 FQNNGV. The CDR3 consists of 16 residues. CDR3 bases: TGTGCCAGCAGCCATGGTAGCGGGAGCTTGTCAGATACGCGGTATTTC. It encodes CASSHGSGSLSDTRYF.

This clonotype was found many times. The gene calls are TRBV29-1 and TRBJ2-3; 11 positions agree with TRBD2. Unmatched junction bases numbered 8, after V lost 3 bases and J lost 3 bases. The CDR3 runs to 16 residues. CDR1 is SQVTM, CDR2 ANQGSEA, per germline. The CDR3 DNA reads as TGCAGCGTTGAGCGTCCGGGACTAGCGGCTACAGATACGCAGTATTTT. Encoded protein: CSVERPGLAATDTQYF.

This chain uses TRBV5-5 with TRBJ2-7, with D perhaps TRBD1 (5 bases). CDR1 and CDR2 from the germline V gene are SGHKS and YYEKEE (reference sequence). Trimming took 0 bases from V and 2 from J, leaving 12 bases between them. This CDR3 comprises 15 residues. The DNA for the CDR3 is TGTGCCAGCAGCTTGGAAGGACAATTTACCTACGAGCAGTACTTC. Amino acid sequence: CASSLEGQFTYEQYF.

As concerns this clonotype: Since a much larger clone is just one base distant, this may be a read error. The chain couples TRBV6-2 or TRBV6-3 to TRBJ2-1, with D maybe TRBD2 (5 bases). CDR1 and CDR2 from the germline V gene are MNHEY and SVGEGT. This CDR3 is built from 12 residues. CDR3 region: CVSTGGYNEQFF. The CDR3 coding sequence is TGTGTCAGCACTGGCGGGTACAATGAGCAGTTCTTC.

This clonotype was picked up one time. One junction end does not reproduce the germline sequence, and a read error may be involved. As DNA, the CDR3 is TGTGCCAGCAACTTAGACAGGGGGGTCGATACGCAGTATTTT. Translation: CASNLDRGVDTQYF. This chain links TRBV11-2 with TRBJ2-3; 9 bases map to TRBD1. This CDR3 is built from 14 residues. Germline CDR1 is SGHAT and CDR2 is FQNNGV.

A word on this clonotype: Given the absence of the conserved phenylalanine or tryptophan at the CDR3 end, a read error is likely. CDR3 DNA sequence: TGTGCCAGCAGCCGAGATCAAGTGCACGAGCAGTACTAC. It specifies CASSRDQVHEQYY. The V gene is TRBV4-2, the J gene TRBJ2-7; D gene uncertain. V dropped 4 bases and J dropped 5 bases, with 12 bases sitting between them. This CDR3 is 13 amino acids long. Germline lookup yields CDR1 LGHNA and CDR2 YNFKEQ.

CDR3 nucleotide sequence: TGTGCCATCACGACTCCTGGGCGGGATGCAAGGGCGGAGCAGTACTTC. Protein: CAITTPGRDARAEQYF. The chain joins TRBV11-2 to TRBJ2-7; D might be TRBD2 (6 bases). V gave up 10 bases and J gave up 7 bases, with 29 bases separating them. This CDR3 comprises 16 residues. Per the germline V gene, CDR1 is SGHAT and CDR2 is FQNNGV.

A word on this clonotype: A much bigger clone sits one base away, suggesting this may be a read error. The chain recombines TRBV5-1 with TRBJ2-7; D is unresolved. The CDR3 has 14 residues. Germline assignment: CDR1 SGHRS and CDR2 YFSETQ. CDR3 loop: CASNLDIRTYEQYF. CDR3 nucleotides: TGCGCCAGCAACTTGGATATTAGAACCTACGAGCAGTACTTC.

A remark on this clonotype: The junction departs from the called germline gene at one end, perhaps through a read error. The chain links TRBV10-1 to TRBJ2-7; weak D call: TRBD2 (6 bases). CDR1 and CDR2 from the germline V gene are WNHNN and SYGVQD (reference sequence). This CDR3 is built from 16 residues. This chain's CDR3 is CASSANLARDLIEKYF. The CDR3 DNA reads as TGCGCCAGCAGCGCTAATCTAGCGCGGGATCTCATCGAGAAGTACTTC.

This clonotype was seen a few times. The chain couples TRBV7-9 to TRBJ2-7, with 8 positions matching TRBD1. The CDR3 loop spans 15 amino acids. CDR1 SEHNR and CDR2 FQNEAQ come from the germline V gene (reference sequence). J lost 3 bases, V lost 1 base, and 5 bases had no gene match. This chain's CDR3 is CASSLDGTGVYEQYF. The CDR3 coding sequence is TGTGCCAGCAGCTTAGACGGGACAGGAGTCTACGAGCAGTACTTC.

This chain uses TRBV20-1 with TRBJ1-1, with D maybe TRBD1 (6 bases). The CDR3 has 13 residues. Germline loops: CDR1 DFQATT, CDR2 SNEGSKA (reference sequence). Trimming cost V 7 bases and J 2 bases, with 14 bases left between them. DNA for the CDR3: TGCAGTGTCGCTCTGGGGGCAAACACTGAAGCTTTCTTT. Translation: CSVALGANTEAFF.

Regarding this clonotype: The junction differs from germline at one of its ends, possibly a read error. This chain links TRBV11-3 with TRBJ1-1, with D tentatively TRBD1 (5 bases). Germline CDR1 SGHNT, CDR2 YENEEA. The CDR3 has 15 residues. The CDR3 is CASSHPRGLNTEASF. The CDR3, as DNA: TGTGCCAGCAGCCATCCACGGGGCTTGAACACTGAAGCTTCCTTT.

As to this clonotype: A much larger clone differs from this one at a single base, so this may be a read error. The rearrangement uses TRBV5-1 and TRBJ2-7, with 8 positions matching TRBD2. With 6 bases clipped from V and 1 base from J, the junction kept 9 bases outside the gene matches. The germline V gene has CDR1 SGHRS and CDR2 YFSETQ. This CDR3 is 15 amino acids long. In DNA form, the CDR3 reads TGCGCCAGCACCCGGGGGGGGACATCATCCTACGAGCAGTACTTC. It yields the protein CASTRGGTSSYEQYF. Together with reference TRBV5-1 and TRBJ2-7, the CDR3 gives the full variable domain: KAGVTQTPRYLIKTRGQQVTLSCSPISGHRSVSWYQQTPGQGLQFLFEYFSETQRNKGNFPGRFSGRQFSNSRSEMNVSTLELGDSALYLCASTRGGTSSYEQYFGPGTRLTVT.

This clonotype was seen at least ten times. Here the CDR3 reads CASSSPSTDTQYF. CDR3 bases: TGTGCCAGCAGTTCCCCCAGCACAGATACGCAGTATTTT. This chain links TRBV28 with TRBJ2-3; no reliable D call. V was cut by 4 bases and J by 0 bases, with 5 bases left in between. This CDR3 has 13 amino acids. Germline lookup yields CDR1 MDHEN and CDR2 SYDVKM. The full variable domain, completed using reference TRBV28 and TRBJ2-3, is DVKVTQSSRYLVKRTGEKVFLECVQDMDHENMFWYRQDPGLGLRLIYFSYDVKMKEKGDIPEGYSVSREKKERFSLILESASTNQTSMYLCASSSPSTDTQYFGPGTRLTVL.

Concerning this clonotype itself: A much larger clone sits a single nucleotide away, making a read error possible. J is TRBJ1-1 and V is TRBV14; D is perhaps TRBD1 (5 bases). Trimming left V 3 bases short and J 4 bases short, with 12 bases between. The CDR3 has 14 residues. The germline V gene has CDR1 SGHDN and CDR2 FVKESK. The DNA for the CDR3 is TGTGCCAGCAGCCACGGGACCGCGAGCACTGAAGCTTTCTTT. This codes for CASSHGTASTEAFF.

As for this clonotype: A read error is possible here, since a much larger clone lies one base away. V and J are TRBV5-4 and TRBJ2-2, with D tentatively TRBD1 (8 bases). Between the trimmed V and J ends, which lost 1 base and 0 bases, there was a span of 13 bases. CDR3 length: 17 residues. The germline CDR1 and CDR2 sequences are SGHNT and YYREEE (reference sequence). CDR3 bases: TGTGCCAGCAGCTTGCAGCGGGACAGGACGAACACCGGGGAGCTGTTTTTT. The encoded protein is CASSLQRDRTNTGELFF.

This clonotype was counted only a few times. The chain combines TRBV28 with TRBJ1-5; tentatively, D is TRBD1 (6 bases). Germline V lookup: CDR1 MDHEN, CDR2 SYDVKM. The CDR3 sequence is 14 residues long. The ends were cut back, 2 bases at V and 7 bases at J, with 12 bases in the middle. CDR3 residues: CASSLVHRVQPQHF. For the CDR3, the DNA is TGTGCCAGCAGTTTAGTCCACAGGGTACAGCCCCAGCATTTT.

The rearrangement links TRBV5-6 to TRBJ2-3; 10 bases are a match to TRBD2. With 2 bases clipped from V and 5 bases from J, the junction kept 8 bases outside the gene matches. This CDR3 is built from 16 residues. CDR1 is SGHDT and CDR2 is YYEEEE in the germline V gene. CDR3 sequence: CASSLGLAATIDTQYF. CDR3 in DNA: TGTGCCAGCAGCTTAGGACTAGCGGCGACCATAGATACGCAGTATTTT.

The sample holds many counts of this clonotype. J is TRBJ1-2 and V is TRBV29-1; a weak D match, TRBD1 (5 bases). V lost 3 bases and J 2 bases, leaving 10 bases between the germline ends. Germline-derived CDR1 and CDR2 are SQVTM and ANQGSEA. This CDR3 is built from 13 residues. The CDR3 sequence is CSVDGAGNYGYTF. CDR3 in DNA: TGCAGCGTTGACGGGGCAGGAAACTATGGCTACACCTTC.

For this clonotype: Since no conserved phenylalanine or tryptophan closes the CDR3, a read error is the likely cause. The chain is built from TRBV11-3 and TRBJ2-1, with TRBD2 identical over 7 bases. Germline V gene data show CDR1 as SGHNT and CDR2 as YENEEA. The CDR3 totals 15 residues. The CDR3 nucleotides are TGTGCCTCATCCCCCCGCGGGAGCTCCTACAATGGGCAGTTCCTC. Translation: CASSPRGSSYNGQFL.

In the case of this clonotype: This may come from a read error, since a much larger clone is one base off. The chain uses TRBV28 and TRBJ1-1; possible D gene TRBD1, 6 bases. V shed 11 bases and J shed 10 bases, with 20 bases lying between them. Germline lookup yields CDR1 MDHEN and CDR2 SYDVKM. The CDR3 runs to 12 residues. The CDR3: CALGGQVLVAFF. The CDR3 DNA sequence: TGTGCCCTGGGGGGACAAGTTCTGGTAGCTTTCTTT.

This clonotype was counted many times. The gene calls are TRBV6-1 and TRBJ2-1; unclear D gene. Germline loops: CDR1 MNHNS, CDR2 SASEGT. The CDR3 extends over 12 amino acids. Trimming pared 6 bases from V and 7 bases from J, leaving 10 bases between. CDR3 sequence: CASRRHPNEQFF. The CDR3 nucleotides are TGTGCCAGCAGGAGACACCCGAATGAGCAGTTCTTC.